Listed below are T cell receptor beta chains from one sample, sequenced in a study of OX40 agonist ivuxolimab in advanced cancers. Here immunoSEQ multiplex PCR was the method, and the copy in TCRdb shows in-frame clones only, minus some. This sample carries tens of thousands of clones, roughly 87% of them seen once, and the ten largest clones take 0.5% to 0.55%. The specimen was CD4+ or CD8+ T cells sorted from blood, collected in a trial of the OX40 agonist ivuxolimab. These receptors all stem from an adult with an advanced solid tumor such as melanoma, head and neck, liver or kidney cancer. Both conserved end residues are part of each CDR3. D genes are given only for firm matches. Part of the rows lack a size; the others show once, few, many or a class for expanded clones.

TRBJ1-4 - 16 TRBV7-9 - TGTGCCAGCAGCTCCCTTACTTCCGCAACTAATGAAAAACTGTTTTTT CASSSLTSATNEKLFF
TRBJ1-2 TRBD1 14 TRBV4-2 few TGTGCCAGCAGCCAAGTAGGGGGCGCGGGTGGCTACACCTTC CASSQVGGAGGYTF
TRBJ2-1 - 17 TRBV9 - TGTGCCAGCAGCGTAGCGGGAACAGGGACGGGCTGGAATGAGCAGTTCTTC CASSVAGTGTGWNEQFF
TRBJ2-3 TRBD2 16 TRBV11-2 once TGTGCCAGCAGCTTTCTAGCGGGGGCCTTCACAGATACGCAGTATTTT CASSFLAGAFTDTQYF
TRBJ2-3 - 15 TRBV18 - TGTGCCAGCTCACCACCACGAAGCCGCACAGATACGCAGTATTTT CASSPPRSRTDTQYF
TRBJ2-1 - 12 TRBV30 - TGTGCCTGGGGGGGAGACCGCAATGAGCAGTTCTTC CAWGGDRNEQFF
TRBJ2-7 - 13 TRBV11-1 - TGTGCCAGCAACCCTATGGACAGCCACGAGCAGTACTTC CASNPMDSHEQYF
TRBJ2-7 - 12 TRBV6-1 - TGTGCCAGCAGTGAACAGGGGTACGAGCAGTACTTC CASSEQGYEQYF
TRBJ2-7 TRBD1 14 TRBV7-2 - TGTGCCAGCAGCTTAGTGGGGACAGGGATCGAGCAGTACTTC CASSLVGTGIEQYF
TRBJ1-2 - 12 TRBV27 - TGTGCCAGCAGTAGGGAGGGATATGGCTACACCTTC CASSREGYGYTF
TRBJ1-5 - 13 TRBV25-1 - TGTGCCAGCAGGGGGGATAGCAATCAGCCCCAGCATTTT CASRGDSNQPQHF
TRBJ1-1 - 14 TRBV19 - TGTGCCAGTAGTCTCCTCGAGGGGGGCGGTGAAGCTTTCTTT CASSLLEGGGEAFF
TRBJ2-5 - 14 TRBV7-2 - TGTGCCAGCAGCGATACACGATTTCAAGAGACCCAGTACTTC CASSDTRFQETQYF
TRBJ1-6 TRBD1 14 TRBV10-3 - TGTGCCACCATTGGACAGGTGGGCAATTCACCCCTCCACTTT CATIGQVGNSPLHF
TRBJ1-2 - 13 TRBV6-6 - TGTGCCAGCAGCCCTGGATTAAACTATGGCTACACCTTC CASSPGLNYGYTF
TRBJ2-7 TRBD1 15 TRBV15 once TGTGCCACCAGCAGAGATCCACAGGGGGCATACGAGCAGTACTTC CATSRDPQGAYEQYF
TRBJ2-7 TRBD1 17 TRBV5-1 - TGCGCCAGCAGCTTGGCCTCGTTGGTTAACAGGGGGTACGAGCAGTACTTC CASSLASLVNRGYEQYF
TRBJ2-3 - 18 TRBV28 - TGTGCCAGCAGTTCCCCCCTGAGGGAGGCGGAGAACACAGATACGCAGTATTTT CASSSPLREAENTDTQYF
TRBJ2-5 - 12 TRBV11-3 few TGTGCCAGCAGCTTAAGTACAGAGACCCAGTACTTC CASSLSTETQYF
TRBJ2-7 TRBD2 15 TRBV7-2 once TGTGCCAGCAGCTTGGCGGGGGGTAACTCCTACGAGCAGTACTTC CASSLAGGNSYEQYF
TRBJ1-1 - 16 TRBV14 few TGTGCCAGCAGCCAAAGAAGAAGGGCGGAGAACACTGAAGCTTTCTTT CASSQRRRAENTEAFF
TRBJ2-5 - 13 TRBV7-6 - TGTGCCAGCAGCTTAGGAGGAAGCGAGACCCAGTACTTC CASSLGGSETQYF
TRBJ1-1 - 15 TRBV19 - TGTGCCAGTCGCTCCCAGATAGGAGGATACACTGAAGCTTTCTTT CASRSQIGGYTEAFF
TRBJ2-7 TRBD2 17 TRBV11-2 - TGTGCCAGCAGCTTAGGGGGACTAGCGGCCATCTCCTACGAGCAGTACTTC CASSLGGLAAISYEQYF
TRBJ2-7 TRBD2 15 TRBV28 once TGTGCCAGCTTGGAGCGAGCAGGGAGGGTCTACGAGCAGTACTTC CASLERAGRVYEQYF
TRBJ2-1 TRBD1 14 TRBV7-9 - TGTGCCAGCAGCTTAGCAGGGGGCCGCAATGAGCAGTTCTTC CASSLAGGRNEQFF
TRBJ2-3 - 14 TRBV7-9 - TGTGCCAGCAGCTTAGACGTTGGCTCAGATACGCAGTATTTT CASSLDVGSDTQYF
TRBJ1-6 TRBD1 16 TRBV6-5 - TGTGCCAGCAGTTACTCGAATCAGCAGGGGGGTTCACCCCTCCACTTT CASSYSNQQGGSPLHF
TRBJ2-3 TRBD2 15 TRBV19 - TGTGCCAGTAGTATCCAGCGGGGGGGCATAGATACGCAGTATTTT CASSIQRGGIDTQYF
TRBJ1-2 TRBD1 15 TRBV28 - TGTGCCAGCAAGTCGACAGGGGCCCAAAACTATGGCTACACCTTC CASKSTGAQNYGYTF
TRBJ1-3 - 15 TRBV2 - TGTGCCAGCAGTAAGGTCAGGGTGCCTGGAAACACCATATATTTT CASSKVRVPGNTIYF
TRBJ2-1 - 11 TRBV7-6 - TGTGCCAGCAGCGCCCGGGATGAGCAGTTCTTC CASSARDEQFF
TRBJ2-7 - 12 TRBV28 - TGTGCCAGCAGTTCCAGGGTTTACGAGCAGTACTTC CASSSRVYEQYF
TRBJ1-5 - 17 TRBV4-1 few TGCGCCAGCAGCCAAACGGGGCTCCTCAATAGCAATCAGCCCCAGCATTTT CASSQTGLLNSNQPQHF
TRBJ2-4 TRBD1 14 TRBV11-2 - TGTGCCAGCAGTCCCAGACAGGGGGCCAACATTCAGTACTTC CASSPRQGANIQYF
TRBJ1-5 - 12 TRBV19 - TGTGCCAGTAGTTTATACGTGGGGCCCCAGCATTTT CASSLYVGPQHF
TRBJ2-1 TRBD2 18 TRBV4-1 - TGCGCCAGCAGCCAAGAAGATCGGAAGCGGGGGGGGTACAATGAGCAGTTCTTC CASSQEDRKRGGYNEQFF
TRBJ2-7 TRBD1 17 TRBV7-2 - TGTGCCAGCAGCTTAGCAACAGGGGGAAGTAGCCCCTACGAGCAGTACTTC CASSLATGGSSPYEQYF
TRBJ1-4 TRBD1 16 TRBV6-6 - TGTGCCAGCAGTTATATGGGACAGGGGGGGAGTAGAAAACTGTTTTTT CASSYMGQGGSRKLFF
TRBJ2-5 - 15 TRBV6-5 - TGTGCCAGCAGACGGACCGGGACACTGCAAGAGACCCAGTACTTC CASRRTGTLQETQYF
TRBJ2-1 - 14 TRBV10-2 - TGCGCCAGCAAGATATCAAGTTCCTACAATGAGCAGTTCTTC CASKISSSYNEQFF
TRBJ2-3 TRBD1 15 TRBV6-4 - TGTGCCAGCAGTCCCGCGGCAGGGGGCTGGGATACGCAGTATTTT CASSPAAGGWDTQYF
TRBJ1-5 - 13 TRBV6-5 - TGTGCCAGCGCCGGACAGAGGAATCAGCCCCAGCATTTT CASAGQRNQPQHF
TRBJ1-2 - 15 TRBV7-9 - TGTGCCAGCAGCTTAGCACAGACTAATTACCATGGCTACACCTTC CASSLAQTNYHGYTF
TRBJ1-1 TRBD1 15 TRBV13 - TGTGCCAGCAGCTTACGAGGGACAGGGGGCTCTGAAGCTTTCTTT CASSLRGTGGSEAFF
TRBJ1-1 TRBD1 12 TRBV4-1 - TGCGCCAGCGGAACAGGGGGCACTGAAGCTTTCTTT CASGTGGTEAFF
TRBJ2-1 - 12 TRBV6-4 - TGTGCCAGCAGTGGATGGGGAGGTGAGCAGTTCTTC CASSGWGGEQFF
TRBJ1-1 TRBD1 15 TRBV27 - TGTGCCAGCAGTTCGGGTGGGACAGGGAGAACTGAAGCTTTCTTT CASSSGGTGRTEAFF
TRBJ1-6 - 13 TRBV5-1 - TGCGCCAGCAGCTTGAGTGGGGATTCACCCCTCCACTTT CASSLSGDSPLHF
TRBJ1-2 - 12 TRBV14 - TGTGCCAGCAGCCGGCAGGGAGCGAGCTACACCTTC CASSRQGASYTF
TRBJ1-1 - 13 TRBV18 - TGTGCCAGCTCACCAATGACGGGGACTGAAGCTTTCTTT CASSPMTGTEAFF
TRBJ1-1 TRBD1 14 TRBV2 - TGTGCCAGCAGTGAATTCGGGACAGGTACTGAAGCTTTCTTT CASSEFGTGTEAFF
TRBJ2-7 TRBD2 14 TRBV11-1 - TGTGCCAGCAGCCCACGGACTAGATTTGGCGAGCAGTACTTC CASSPRTRFGEQYF
TRBJ1-1 TRBD1 11 TRBV30 - TGTGCCTGGTTCATTGACAGGGTAACTTTCTTT CAWFIDRVTFF
TRBJ1-1 - 15 TRBV6-5 - TGTGCCAGCAGTTACTCGAATCCGACGAACACTGAAGCTTTCTTT CASSYSNPTNTEAFF
TRBJ2-7 - 14 TRBV18 - TGTGCCAGCTCACCCACAGGCCTTAGAGACGAGCAGTACTTC CASSPTGLRDEQYF
TRBJ2-7 TRBD2 13 TRBV6-6 - TGTGCCAGCAGCCGGGGGGGGTCAGGCGAGCAGTACTTC CASSRGGSGEQYF
TRBJ2-3 - 14 TRBV5-1 once TGCGCCAGCAGCCCGGGGGAGCCCACAGATACGCAGTATTTT CASSPGEPTDTQYF
TRBJ2-3 - 12 TRBV11-2 - TGTGCCAGCAGCTCGTTCACAGATACGCAGTATTTT CASSSFTDTQYF
TRBJ2-1 - 11 TRBV23-1 once TGCGCCAGGGTCAGGTACAATGAGCAGTTCTTC CARVRYNEQFF